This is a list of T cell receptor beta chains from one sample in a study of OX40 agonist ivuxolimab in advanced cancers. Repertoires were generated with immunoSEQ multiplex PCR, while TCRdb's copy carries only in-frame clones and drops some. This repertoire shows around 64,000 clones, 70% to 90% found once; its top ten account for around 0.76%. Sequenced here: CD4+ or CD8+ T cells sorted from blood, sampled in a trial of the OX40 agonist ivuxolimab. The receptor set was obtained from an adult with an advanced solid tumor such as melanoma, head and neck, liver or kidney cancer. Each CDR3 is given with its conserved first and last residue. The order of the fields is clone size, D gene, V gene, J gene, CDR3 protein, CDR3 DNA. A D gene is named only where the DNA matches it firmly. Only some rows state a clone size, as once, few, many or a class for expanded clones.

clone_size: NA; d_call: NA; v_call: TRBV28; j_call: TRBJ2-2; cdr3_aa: CASSLSRNTGELFF; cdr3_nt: TGTGCCAGCAGTTTATCCCGCAACACCGGGGAGCTGTTTTTT
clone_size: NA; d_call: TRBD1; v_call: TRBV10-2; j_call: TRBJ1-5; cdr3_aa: CASGDSYQPQHF; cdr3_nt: TGCGCCAGCGGGGACAGCTATCAGCCCCAGCATTTT
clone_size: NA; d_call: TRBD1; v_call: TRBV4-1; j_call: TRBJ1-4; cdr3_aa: CASSQRTGDNEKLFF; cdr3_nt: TGCGCCAGCAGCCAAAGGACAGGGGATAATGAAAAACTGTTTTTT
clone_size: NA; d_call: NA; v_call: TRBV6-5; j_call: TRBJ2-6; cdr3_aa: CASRDSGANVLTF; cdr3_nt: TGTGCCAGCAGGGACTCTGGGGCCAACGTCCTGACTTTC
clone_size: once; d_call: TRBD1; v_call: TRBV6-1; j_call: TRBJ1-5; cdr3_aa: CASSDAQGRGQPQHF; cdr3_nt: TGTGCCAGCAGTGACGCACAGGGGCGCGGTCAGCCCCAGCATTTT
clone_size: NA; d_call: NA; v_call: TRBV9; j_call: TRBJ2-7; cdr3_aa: CASSVGGGQPYEQYF; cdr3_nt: TGTGCCAGCAGCGTAGGTGGAGGACAGCCCTACGAGCAGTACTTC
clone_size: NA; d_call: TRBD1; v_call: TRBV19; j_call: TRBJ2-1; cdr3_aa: CASSRTGDPYNEQFF; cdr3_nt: TGTGCCAGTAGTAGGACAGGGGACCCCTACAATGAGCAGTTCTTC
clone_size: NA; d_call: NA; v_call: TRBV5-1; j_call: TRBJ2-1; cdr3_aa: CASSLEPTGEQFF; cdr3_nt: TGCGCCAGCAGCTTGGAACCCACGGGTGAGCAGTTCTTC
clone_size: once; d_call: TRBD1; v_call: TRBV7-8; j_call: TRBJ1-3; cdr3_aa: CASSERTGGSDTIYF; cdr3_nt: TGTGCCAGCAGCGAGCGGACAGGGGGGTCGGACACCATATATTTT
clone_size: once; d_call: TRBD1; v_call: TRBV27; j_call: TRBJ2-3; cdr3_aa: CASSLDRVGPDTQYF; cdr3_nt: TGTGCCAGCAGTTTAGACAGGGTGGGACCAGATACGCAGTATTTT
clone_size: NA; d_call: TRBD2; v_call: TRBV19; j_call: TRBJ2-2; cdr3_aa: CASTQAGASTGELFF; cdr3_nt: TGTGCCAGTACCCAAGCGGGAGCATCCACCGGGGAGCTGTTTTTT
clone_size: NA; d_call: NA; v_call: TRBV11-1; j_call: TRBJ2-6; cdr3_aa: CASSLSVGANVLTF; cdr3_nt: TGTGCCAGCAGCTTGTCGGTTGGGGCCAACGTCCTGACTTTC
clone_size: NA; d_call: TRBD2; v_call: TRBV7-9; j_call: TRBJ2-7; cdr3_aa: CASSLSGSRSYEQYF; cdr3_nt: TGTGCCAGCAGCCTTAGCGGGAGCCGCTCCTACGAGCAGTACTTC
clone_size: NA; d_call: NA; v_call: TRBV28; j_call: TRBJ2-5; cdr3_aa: CASSTLTQPQETQYF; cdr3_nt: TGTGCCAGCAGTACCCTGACCCAACCTCAAGAGACCCAGTACTTC
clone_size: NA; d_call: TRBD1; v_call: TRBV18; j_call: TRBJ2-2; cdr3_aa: CASSPYRTGNTGELFF; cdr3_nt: TGTGCCAGCTCACCTTACCGGACAGGGAACACCGGGGAGCTGTTTTTT
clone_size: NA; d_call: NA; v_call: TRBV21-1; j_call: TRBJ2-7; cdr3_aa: CASSPISHEQYF; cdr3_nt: TGTGCCAGCAGTCCTATCTCCCACGAGCAGTACTTC
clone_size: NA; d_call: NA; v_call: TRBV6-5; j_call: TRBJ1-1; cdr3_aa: CASRPPANTEAFF; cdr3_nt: TGTGCCAGCAGACCCCCCGCGAACACTGAAGCTTTCTTT
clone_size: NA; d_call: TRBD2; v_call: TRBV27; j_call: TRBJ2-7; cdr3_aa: CASSLATSGPYEQYF; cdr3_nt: TGTGCCAGCAGTTTAGCGACTAGCGGACCATACGAGCAGTACTTC
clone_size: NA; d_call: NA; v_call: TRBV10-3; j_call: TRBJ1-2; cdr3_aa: CATTQATNYGYTF; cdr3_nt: TGTGCCACCACCCAGGCGACTAACTATGGCTACACCTTC
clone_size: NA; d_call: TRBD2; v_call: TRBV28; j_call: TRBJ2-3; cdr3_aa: CASSPGTNTDTQYF; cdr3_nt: TGTGCCAGCAGTCCCGGGACTAACACGGATACGCAGTATTTT
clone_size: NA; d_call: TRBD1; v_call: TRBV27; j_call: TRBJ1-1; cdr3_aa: CASGPGQGKPNTEAFF; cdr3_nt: TGTGCCAGCGGACCGGGACAGGGTAAACCGAACACTGAAGCTTTCTTT
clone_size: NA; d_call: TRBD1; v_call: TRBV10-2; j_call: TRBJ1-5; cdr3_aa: CASSGTEDQPQHF; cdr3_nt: TGCGCCAGCAGCGGGACAGAGGATCAGCCCCAGCATTTT
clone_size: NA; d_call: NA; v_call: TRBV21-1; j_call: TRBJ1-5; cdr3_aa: CASSKEWGLGNQPQHF; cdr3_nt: NA
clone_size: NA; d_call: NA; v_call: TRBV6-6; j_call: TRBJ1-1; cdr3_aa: CASSYRAQEAFF; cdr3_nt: TGTGCCAGCAGTTACCGGGCCCAAGAAGCTTTCTTT
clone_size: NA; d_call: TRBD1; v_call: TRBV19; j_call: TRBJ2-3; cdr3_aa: CASSARPGQGAADTQYF; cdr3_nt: TGTGCCAGTAGTGCCCGACCGGGACAGGGGGCTGCAGATACGCAGTATTTT
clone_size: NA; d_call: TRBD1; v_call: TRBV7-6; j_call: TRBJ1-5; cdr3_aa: CASSLQGSNQPQHF; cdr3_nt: TGTGCCAGCAGCCTACAGGGGTCCAATCAGCCCCAGCATTTT
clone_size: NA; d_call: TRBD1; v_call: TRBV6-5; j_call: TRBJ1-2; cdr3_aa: CASSTGGLSYGYTF; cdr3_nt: TGTGCCAGCAGTACAGGGGGCTTGAGCTATGGCTACACCTTC
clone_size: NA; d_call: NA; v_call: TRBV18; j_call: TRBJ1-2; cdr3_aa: CASSRLAEDGYTF; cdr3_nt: TGTGCCAGCTCACGGTTAGCTGAGGATGGCTACACCTTC
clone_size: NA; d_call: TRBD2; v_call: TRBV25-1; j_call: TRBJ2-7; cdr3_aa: CASSELAGGPGEQYF; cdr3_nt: TGTGCCAGCAGTGAACTAGCGGGAGGGCCGGGGGAGCAGTACTTC
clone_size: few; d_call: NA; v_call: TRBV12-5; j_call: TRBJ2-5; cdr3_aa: CASGVTEETQYF; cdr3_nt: TGTGCTAGTGGTGTGACAGAAGAGACCCAGTACTTC
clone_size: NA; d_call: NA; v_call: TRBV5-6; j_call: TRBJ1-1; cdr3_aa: CASSFDGTYTEAFF; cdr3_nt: TGTGCCAGCAGCTTCGACGGGACCTACACTGAAGCTTTCTTT
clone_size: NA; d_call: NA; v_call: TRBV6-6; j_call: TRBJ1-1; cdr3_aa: CASSYSEGTEAFF; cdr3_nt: TGTGCCAGCAGTTACTCTGAGGGGACTGAAGCTTTCTTT
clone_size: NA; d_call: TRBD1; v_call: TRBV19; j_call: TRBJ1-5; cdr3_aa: CASSIATGSNQPQHF; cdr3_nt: TGTGCCAGTAGTATTGCGACAGGGAGCAATCAGCCCCAGCATTTT
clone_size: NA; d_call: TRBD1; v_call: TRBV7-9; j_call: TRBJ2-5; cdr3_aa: CASSSGQGQETQYF; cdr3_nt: TGTGCCAGCAGCTCCGGACAGGGGCAAGAGACCCAGTACTTC
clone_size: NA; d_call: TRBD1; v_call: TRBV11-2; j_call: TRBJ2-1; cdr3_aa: CASSTGQGAYNEQFF; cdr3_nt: TGTGCCAGCAGCACCGGACAGGGGGCCTACAATGAGCAGTTCTTC
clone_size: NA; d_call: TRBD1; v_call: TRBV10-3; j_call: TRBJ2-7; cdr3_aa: CAITRAGGVGEQYF; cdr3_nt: TGTGCCATCACAAGGGCAGGGGGAGTTGGGGAGCAGTACTTC
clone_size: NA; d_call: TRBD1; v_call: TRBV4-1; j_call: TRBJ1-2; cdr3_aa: CASSQGRGTEANYGYTF; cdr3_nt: TGCGCCAGCAGCCAAGGAAGGGGGACAGAAGCTAACTATGGCTACACCTTC
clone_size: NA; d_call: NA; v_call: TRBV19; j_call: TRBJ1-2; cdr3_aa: CASREGGRDNGYTF; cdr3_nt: TGTGCCAGTAGGGAAGGGGGGCGCGATAATGGCTACACCTTC
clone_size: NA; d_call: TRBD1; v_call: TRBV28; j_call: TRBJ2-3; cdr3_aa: CASSSPDRVTDTQYF; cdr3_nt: TGTGCCAGCAGTTCCCCGGACAGGGTCACAGATACGCAGTATTTT
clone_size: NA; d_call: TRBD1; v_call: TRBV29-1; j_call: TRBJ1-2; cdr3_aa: CSVESRGPNYGYTF; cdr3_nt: TGCAGCGTTGAATCTAGGGGGCCTAACTATGGCTACACCTTC
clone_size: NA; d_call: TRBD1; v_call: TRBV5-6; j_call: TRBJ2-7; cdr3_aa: CASEAGQGHEQYF; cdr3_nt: TGTGCCAGCGAGGCGGGACAGGGACACGAGCAGTACTTC
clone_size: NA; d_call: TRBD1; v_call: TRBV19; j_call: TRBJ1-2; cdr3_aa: CASSSGGQEKNYGYTF; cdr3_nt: TGTGCCAGTAGTAGCGGGGGACAGGAAAAAAACTATGGCTACACCTTC